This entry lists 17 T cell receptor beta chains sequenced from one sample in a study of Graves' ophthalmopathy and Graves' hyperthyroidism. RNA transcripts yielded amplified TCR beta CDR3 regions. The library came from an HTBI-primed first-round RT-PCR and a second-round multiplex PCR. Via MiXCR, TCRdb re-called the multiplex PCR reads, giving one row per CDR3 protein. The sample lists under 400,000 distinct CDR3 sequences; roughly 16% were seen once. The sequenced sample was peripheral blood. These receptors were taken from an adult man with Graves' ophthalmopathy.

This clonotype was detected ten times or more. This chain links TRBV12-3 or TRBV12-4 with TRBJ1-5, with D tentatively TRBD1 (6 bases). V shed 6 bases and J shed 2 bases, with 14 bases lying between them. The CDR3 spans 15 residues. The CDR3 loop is CASRPQGMGNQPQHF. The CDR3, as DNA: TGTGCCAGCAGACCACAGGGCATGGGCAATCAGCCCCAGCATTTT.

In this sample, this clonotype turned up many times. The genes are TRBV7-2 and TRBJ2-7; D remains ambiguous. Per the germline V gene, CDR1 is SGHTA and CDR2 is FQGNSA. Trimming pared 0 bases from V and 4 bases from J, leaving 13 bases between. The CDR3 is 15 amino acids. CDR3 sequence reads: CASSLAGLVGYEQYF. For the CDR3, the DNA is TGTGCCAGCAGCTTAGCCGGCCTAGTCGGATACGAGCAGTACTTC.

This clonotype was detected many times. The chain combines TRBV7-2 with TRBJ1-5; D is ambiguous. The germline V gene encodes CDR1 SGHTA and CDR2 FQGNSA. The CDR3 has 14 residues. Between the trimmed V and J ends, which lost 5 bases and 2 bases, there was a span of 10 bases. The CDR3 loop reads CASSRDGGNQPQHF. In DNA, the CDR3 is TGTGCCAGCAGCCGGGATGGAGGCAATCAGCCCCAGCATTTT.

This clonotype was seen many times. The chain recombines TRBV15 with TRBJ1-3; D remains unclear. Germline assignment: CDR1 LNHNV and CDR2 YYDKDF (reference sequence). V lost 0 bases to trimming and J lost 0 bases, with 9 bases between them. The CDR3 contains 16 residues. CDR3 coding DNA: TGTGCCACCAGCAGAGATCGGCCGAGCTCTGGAAACACCATATATTTT. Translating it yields CATSRDRPSSGNTIYF.

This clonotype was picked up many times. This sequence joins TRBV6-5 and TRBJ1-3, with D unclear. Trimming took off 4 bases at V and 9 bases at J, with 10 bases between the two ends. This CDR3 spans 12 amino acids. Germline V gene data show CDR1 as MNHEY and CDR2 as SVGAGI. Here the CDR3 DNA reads TGTGCCAGCAGTTCCGGACGAGGCACCATATATTTT. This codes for CASSSGRGTIYF.

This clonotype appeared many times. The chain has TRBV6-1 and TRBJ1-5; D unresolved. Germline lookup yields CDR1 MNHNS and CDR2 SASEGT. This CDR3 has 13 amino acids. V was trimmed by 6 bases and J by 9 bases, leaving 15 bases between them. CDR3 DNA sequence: TGTGCCAGCAGCTCCAGCTCCGGTATGCCCCAGCATTTT. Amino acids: CASSSSSGMPQHF.

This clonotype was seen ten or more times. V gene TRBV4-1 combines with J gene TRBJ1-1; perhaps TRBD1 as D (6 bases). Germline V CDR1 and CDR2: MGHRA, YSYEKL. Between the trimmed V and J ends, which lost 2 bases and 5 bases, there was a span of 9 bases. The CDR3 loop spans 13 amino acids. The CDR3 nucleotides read TGCGCCAGCAGCCAAACAGGGTGGACTGAAGCTTTCTTT. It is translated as CASSQTGWTEAFF.

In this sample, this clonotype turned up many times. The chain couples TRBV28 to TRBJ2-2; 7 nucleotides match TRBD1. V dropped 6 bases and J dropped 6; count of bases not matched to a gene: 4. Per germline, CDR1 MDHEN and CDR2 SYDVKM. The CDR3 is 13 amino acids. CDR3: CASRTTGPGELFF. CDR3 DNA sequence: TGTGCCAGCAGGACGACAGGGCCCGGGGAGCTGTTTTTT.

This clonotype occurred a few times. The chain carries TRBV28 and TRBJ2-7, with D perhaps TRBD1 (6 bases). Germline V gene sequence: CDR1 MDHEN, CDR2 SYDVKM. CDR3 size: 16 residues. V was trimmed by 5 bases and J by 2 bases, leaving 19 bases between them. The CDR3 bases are TGTGCCAGCAGTCCCCGTGGGGGCTCCCTACCCTACGAGCAGTACTTC. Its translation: CASSPRGGSLPYEQYF.

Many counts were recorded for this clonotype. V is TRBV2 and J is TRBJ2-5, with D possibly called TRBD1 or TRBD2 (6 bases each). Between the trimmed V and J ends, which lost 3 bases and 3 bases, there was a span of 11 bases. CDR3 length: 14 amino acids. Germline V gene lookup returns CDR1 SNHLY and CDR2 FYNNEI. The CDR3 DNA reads TGTGCCAGCAGTGAGTCTAGGGGGGAAGAGACCCAGTACTTC. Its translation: CASSESRGEETQYF. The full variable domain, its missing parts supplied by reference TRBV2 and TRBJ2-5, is EPEVTQTPSHQVTQMGQEVILRCVPISNHLYFYWYRQILGQKVEFLVSFYNNEISEKSEIFDDQFSVERPDGSNFTLKIRSTKLEDSAMYFCASSESRGEETQYFGPGTRLLVL.

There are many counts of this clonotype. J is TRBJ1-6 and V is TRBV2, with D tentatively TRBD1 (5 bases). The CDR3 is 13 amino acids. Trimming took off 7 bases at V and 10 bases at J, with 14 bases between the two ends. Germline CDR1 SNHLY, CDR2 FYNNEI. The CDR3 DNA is TGTGCCAGCATGGGGGTTGCAGAATCACCCCTCCACTTT. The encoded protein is CASMGVAESPLHF.

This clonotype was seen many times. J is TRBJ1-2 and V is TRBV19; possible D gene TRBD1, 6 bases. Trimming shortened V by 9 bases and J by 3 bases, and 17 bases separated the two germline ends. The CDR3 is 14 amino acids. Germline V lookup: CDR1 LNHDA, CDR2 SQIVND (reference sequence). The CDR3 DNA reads TGTGCCAGCAATTGGCAGGGGAGGGACTATGGCTACACCTTC. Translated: CASNWQGRDYGYTF.

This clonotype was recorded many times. The CDR3, as DNA: TGTGCCAGCGGGGGGACCGCGGGTACCAGAGAAGCTTTCTTT. Encoded protein: CASGGTAGTREAFF. V and J are TRBV12-3 or TRBV12-4 and TRBJ1-1, with D possibly being TRBD1 (5 bases). Trimming shortened V by 8 bases and J by 8 bases, and 21 bases separated the two germline ends. The CDR3 sequence is 14 residues long.

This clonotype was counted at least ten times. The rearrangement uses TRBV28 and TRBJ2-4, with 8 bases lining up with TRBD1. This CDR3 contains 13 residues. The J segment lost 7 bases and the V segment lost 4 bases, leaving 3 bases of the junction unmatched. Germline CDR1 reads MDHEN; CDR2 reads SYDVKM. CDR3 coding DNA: TGTGCCAGCAGTTACAGGGGGAGGAACATTCAGTACTTC. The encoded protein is CASSYRGRNIQYF.

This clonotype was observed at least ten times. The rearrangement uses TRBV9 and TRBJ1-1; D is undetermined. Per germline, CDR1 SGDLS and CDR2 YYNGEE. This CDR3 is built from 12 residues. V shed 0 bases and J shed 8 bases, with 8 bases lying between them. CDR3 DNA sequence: TGTGCCAGCAGCGTAGTTGGCGACGAAGCTTTCTTT. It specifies CASSVVGDEAFF.

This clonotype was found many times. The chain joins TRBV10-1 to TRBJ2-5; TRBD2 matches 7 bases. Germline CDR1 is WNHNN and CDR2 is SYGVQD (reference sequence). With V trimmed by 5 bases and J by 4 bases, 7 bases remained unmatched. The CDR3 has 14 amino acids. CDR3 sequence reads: CASSPGGRGETQYF. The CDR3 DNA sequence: TGCGCCAGCAGTCCGGGAGGTCGGGGAGAGACCCAGTACTTC.

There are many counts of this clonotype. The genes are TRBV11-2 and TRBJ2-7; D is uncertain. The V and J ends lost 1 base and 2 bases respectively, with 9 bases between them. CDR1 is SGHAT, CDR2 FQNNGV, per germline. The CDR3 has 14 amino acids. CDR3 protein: CASSLVWKPYEQYF. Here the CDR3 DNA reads TGTGCCAGCAGCTTAGTTTGGAAGCCCTACGAGCAGTACTTC. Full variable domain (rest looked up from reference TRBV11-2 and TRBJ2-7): EAGVAQSPRYKIIEKRQSVAFWCNPISGHATLYWYQQILGQGPKLLIQFQNNGVVDDSQLPKDRFSAERLKGVDSTLKIQPAKLEDSAVYLCASSLVWKPYEQYFGPGTRLTVT.